Presented here are 15 T cell receptor beta chains from one specimen sequenced in a study of spatial heterogeneity in lung cancer. Findings and caveats of the study: Counts that tracked tumor mutation counts were those of expanded intratumoral alpha and beta TCRs.

TCRdb re-derived calls from the 5' RACE reads in MiXCR, one entry per CDR3 protein. The profile shows 10,000 to 15,000 distinct CDR3 sequences, roughly 6.6% of them singletons. These receptors' targets are unknown. Indicated time point: sample taken at primary tumor resection. Sequenced here: lung tumor tissue, sampled at surgery. Receptors originate from a female donor with early-stage non-small cell lung cancer.

In this sample, this clonotype turned up many times. The chain uses TRBV20-1 and TRBJ2-1; perhaps TRBD1 as D (7 bases). The CDR3 is 15 residues long. Germline-derived CDR1 and CDR2 are DFQATT and SNEGSKA (reference sequence). The CDR3 DNA is TGCAGAGCAGGGGGGCGGGATCGCCCCGGCGATGAGCAGTTCTTC. Its protein is CRAGGRDRPGDEQFF.

The chain joins TRBV30 to TRBJ2-7; TRBD1 is a possible D gene (5 bases). The germline V and J ends were trimmed by 4 bases and 3 bases, with 10 bases remaining between them. The CDR3 length is 12 residues. CDR1 is GTSNPN and CDR2 is SVGIG in the germline V gene (reference sequence). The DNA for the CDR3 is TGTGCCTGGACGGACACCTTCTACGAGCAGTACTTC. Protein: CAWTDTFYEQYF. Full variable domain (outside the CDR3, taken from reference TRBV30 and TRBJ2-7): SQTIHQWPATLVQPVGSPLSLECTVEGTSNPNLYWYRQAAGRGLQLLFYSVGIGQISSEVPQNLSASRPQDRQFILSSKKLLLSDSGFYLCAWTDTFYEQYFGPGTRLTVT.

This clonotype is judged medium-sized. The chain employs TRBV6-2 or TRBV6-3 and TRBJ1-5; a possible D gene is TRBD1 (6 bases). The germline gives CDR1 MNHEY, CDR2 SVGEGT. The germline V and J ends were trimmed by 6 bases and 3 bases, with 9 bases remaining between them. The CDR3 sequence is 13 residues long. The CDR3 bases are TGTGCCAGCAGCGGGACAACCAATCAGCCCCAGCATTTT. Its translation: CASSGTTNQPQHF.

This clonotype is classed as medium-sized. The chain combines TRBV6-6 with TRBJ1-2; a possible D gene is TRBD1 (6 bases). Germline CDR1 and CDR2: MNHNY and SVGAGI (reference sequence). V lost 8 bases and J lost 6, with 13 bases in between. There are 12 residues in the CDR3. CDR3 in DNA: TGTGCCAGCGGAACAGGGAATAATGGCTACACCTTC. This encodes CASGTGNNGYTF.

This clonotype occurred many times. The gene calls are TRBV20-1 and TRBJ2-3; 10 nucleotides line up with TRBD2. CDR1 and CDR2 (germline): DFQATT, SNEGSKA (reference sequence). The trim removed 3 bases at V and 2 bases at J, leaving 11 bases unmatched. The CDR3 is 17 residues long. The CDR3 nucleotides are TGCAGTGCTAGTACGAGGAACGGACTAGCGGTCACAGATACGCAGTATTTT. Translating gives CSASTRNGLAVTDTQYF.

There are many counts of this clonotype. The chain couples TRBV27 to TRBJ2-1, with D possibly matching TRBD1 (5 bases). The CDR3 contains 14 residues. The germline gives CDR1 MNHEY, CDR2 SMNVEV (reference sequence). V was cut by 5 bases and J by 2 bases, with 10 bases left in between. The CDR3 region is CASSVRGAYNEQFF. The CDR3 coding sequence is TGTGCCAGCAGTGTAAGGGGCGCCTACAATGAGCAGTTCTTC.

This clonotype appeared many times. The rearrangement joins TRBV28 to TRBJ2-1; 7 bases align to TRBD2. The germline V gene has CDR1 MDHEN and CDR2 SYDVKM. The length of the CDR3 is 15 residues. The junction had 8 bases not matched to a gene; V was cut back by 8 bases and J by 1 base. Here the CDR3 DNA reads TGTGCCAGCTCCAATAGCGGGTCGTCCTACAATGAGCAGTTCTTC. Amino acids: CASSNSGSSYNEQFF.

This clonotype rates as medium-sized (0.01 to 0.1%). The gene calls are TRBV30 and TRBJ2-1; 7 bases are shared with TRBD1. CDR3 size: 15 residues. Germline values: CDR1 GTSNPN, CDR2 SVGIG (reference sequence). V was clipped by 3 bases and J by 3 bases; unmatched bases: 8. DNA of the CDR3: TGTGCCTGGAGCCACCCCGGGACAGACTACAATGAGCAGTTCTTC. It yields the protein CAWSHPGTDYNEQFF.

By sample fraction, this clonotype is medium-sized. The chain is built from TRBV7-9 and TRBJ1-1; 7 nucleotides align to TRBD1. With 6 bases clipped from V and 6 bases from J, the junction kept 10 bases outside the gene matches. CDR3 length: 14 amino acids. Germline V gene data show CDR1 as SEHNR and CDR2 as FQNEAQ (reference sequence). The DNA of the CDR3 is TGTGCCAGCAGAGCTATCGGAGACAGGGCTGAAGCTTTCTTT. As protein: CASRAIGDRAEAFF.

There are many counts of this clonotype. The chain joins TRBV12-3 or TRBV12-4 to TRBJ1-1; TRBD1 is a possible D gene (5 bases). This CDR3 is built from 14 residues. The germline V and J ends were trimmed by 6 bases and 1 base, with 12 bases remaining between them. CDR3 region: CASSPPRANTEAFF. The CDR3 region has the DNA TGTGCCAGCAGCCCCCCCAGGGCGAACACTGAAGCTTTCTTT.

By proportion, this clonotype is medium-sized. V is TRBV20-1 and J is TRBJ2-7; D ambiguous. The V end was cut by 2 bases, the J end by 3 bases, with 14 bases between. The CDR3 runs 14 residues. Germline V gene lookup returns CDR1 DFQATT and CDR2 SNEGSKA (reference sequence). DNA of the CDR3: TGCAGTGCTAGAAACCCCCCAGTCCACTACGAGCAGTACTTC. This translates into CSARNPPVHYEQYF.

By share, this clonotype ranks as medium-sized. The chain employs TRBV5-4 and TRBJ2-5; D ambiguous. The CDR3 has 15 amino acids. V lost 0 bases and J lost 1, with 10 bases in between. In germline, CDR1 is SGHNT, CDR2 YYREEE (reference sequence). The DNA of the CDR3 is TGTGCCAGCAGCTTGGTGGTAGCCGGCCAAGAGACCCAGTACTTC. Its translation is CASSLVVAGQETQYF. The full variable domain, its missing parts supplied by reference TRBV5-4 and TRBJ2-5, is ETGVTQSPTHLIKTRGQQVTLRCSSQSGHNTVSWYQQALGQGPQFIFQYYREEENGRGNFPPRFSGLQFPNYSSELNVNALELDDSALYLCASSLVVAGQETQYFGPGTRLLVL.

This clonotype was counted at least ten times. Here the CDR3 reads CASSRLADNEQFF. The CDR3 DNA follows: TGTGCCAGCAGCCGTCTAGCGGACAATGAGCAGTTCTTC. The chain joins TRBV7-9 to TRBJ2-1; 7 nucleotides align to TRBD2. J was trimmed by 5 bases and V by 5 bases; bases with no gene match: 3. This CDR3 region has 13 residues. Germline lookup yields CDR1 SEHNR and CDR2 FQNEAQ (reference sequence).

This clonotype was observed at least ten times. DNA for the CDR3: TGTGCCAGCAGTTATGTGTCTAATGAAAAACTGTTTTTT. Protein sequence: CASSYVSNEKLFF. The chain carries TRBV6-6 and TRBJ1-4; D not certain. The CDR3 runs to 13 residues. V was trimmed by 3 bases and J by 3 bases, leaving 5 bases between them. Per germline, CDR1 MNHNY and CDR2 SVGAGI (reference sequence).

This clonotype rates as medium-sized. J is TRBJ2-7 and V is TRBV11-2; D call uncertain. The CDR3 length is 14 residues. The V end was cut by 1 base, the J end by 2 bases, with 9 bases between. Germline assignment: CDR1 SGHAT and CDR2 FQNNGV. The CDR3 here is CASSLVQNPYEQYF. CDR3 DNA sequence: TGTGCCAGCAGCTTAGTACAGAACCCCTACGAGCAGTACTTC.